This T cell receptor (beta chain) came from a study of regulatory T cells in long-lasting Graves disease (dated by TCRdb to the early 2020s). Broadly, across the study: Antithyroid drugs had been taken for less than 3 months by newly diagnosed Graves' disease patients. Persistent Graves' disease patients were compared with newly diagnosed Graves' disease patients by peripheral blood TCR sequencing and RNA sequencing. The study was conducted in China and was registered as a clinical trial. A total of 33 samples were covered by TCR sequencing, comprising around 13 persistent and approximately 20 newly diagnosed Graves' disease patients.

This specimen's time point label, interpreted: newly diagnosed GD, antithyroid drugs for less than 3 months. RNA was extracted from PBMCs in TRIzol for both TCR sequencing and RNA sequencing. Graves' disease was diagnosed according to American Thyroid Association guidelines. The patients came from an endocrinology department in Xi'an, China. Each patient gave 8.5 to 9.5 milliliters of peripheral blood, collected in an EDTA anticoagulant tube. Ficoll Paque Plus density gradient separation was used to isolate PBMCs, and no additional T cell sorting was done. RNA quality was checked with an Agilent 2100 Bioanalyzer and agarose gel, and concentration with a NanoDrop 2000. From the cysteine up to the phenylalanine, the CDR3 has a length of 14 residues. Only CDR3 DNA is held: 42 bases, read in frame from base 1. V and J are truncated by 3 bases and 4 bases respectively, leaving an intervening sequence of 12 bases. The germline V gene (reference sequence) sets CDR1 to LNHDA and CDR2 to SQIVND.

Paper-wide results and their limitations: Preferential use of TRBV28, TRBJ1-2 and TRBJ2-5 was observed in persistent disease, whereas TRBV20-1 and TRBJ2-1 were favored in newly diagnosed disease. The authors noted that the small sample size was a limitation that may lower accuracy. Sequencing and analysis were limited to the TCR beta chain. Compared with newly diagnosed patients, persistent Graves' disease patients had lower TCR Shannon entropy and fewer highly expanded clones, which suggests clonal expansion. A larger number of public clonotypes was shared among persistent patients (around 3,000) than among newly diagnosed patients (approximately 1,000). The study examined only peripheral blood because the primary lesion, thyroid tissue, could not be accessed.

In the case of this clonotype: Which antigen it targets is not known. No much larger clone exists at a distance of one base, and base qualities are not known.

Library preparation was by multiplex PCR. This sample was sequenced with an Illumina HiSeq 4000. TCR beta libraries were built with iRepertoire HTBI primers and Arm-PCR amplification of CDR3 regions. Before sequencing, the PCR products went through gel purification. From the authors' description of their analysis: Across samples, 55 to 80 TRBV and 15 or so TRBJ segments were identified and used for gene usage analysis of CDR3 amino acid clonotypes. COPE and FqMerger were used to merge the filtered high-quality paired reads into contigs. Contigs were aligned with BLAST to IMGT TRBV, TRBD and TRBJ reference genes, and CDR3 was defined per IMGT. Any clonotype with a frequency above 0.1% was counted as a highly expanded clone. Shannon entropy served as the measure of repertoire diversity, while the Gini coefficient captured V-J evenness. A clonotype was considered public if more than one individual shared it. Through fastp at Q25 and MiXCR, TCRdb rebuilt clones from the public reads, retaining in-frame beta chains. Rows with a matching CDR3 protein are joined into one entry that keeps the most common DNA and genes. TCRdb assigned the V and J calls; the authors' analysis was not used. This sample comprises roughly 360,000 distinct CDR3 sequences, about 10% of them detected only once. Around 18% of the sample is held by the ten biggest clonotypes.

These data were likewise used in another study, on T cells in Graves' hyperthyroidism and ophthalmopathy. The second study's authors report: Graves' hyperthyroidism was defined as stable when no progression to ophthalmopathy occurred over 18 months of follow-up. The hyperthyroidism patients were between 18 and 65 years old and newly diagnosed, with a disease duration of less than 2 months. Patients with uncontrolled infections, other autoimmune diseases, pregnancy or lactation were excluded. Diagnoses relied on clinical symptoms, serum thyroxine and TRAb, thyroid ultrasound and orbital computed tomography. The TCR CDR3 was subjected to a first round of RT-PCR using the HTBI primer set and the Qiagen OneStep RT-PCR kit. Most expanded thyroid clonotypes (frequency above 0.001) were also found in blood, which suggests that blood repertoires may mirror thyroid immune responses. A 13 V-J signature model separated ophthalmopathy from stable hyperthyroidism, with just over 85% sensitivity and about 81% specificity in cross-validation and 80%/75% in testing. In validation, the model predicted progression to ophthalmopathy a median of about 6.8 months before onset, with roughly 68% sensitivity and almost 75% specificity. To identify TCR V-J signatures that set the groups apart, the researchers used a discovery cohort of 100 patients, made up of approximately 43 with Graves' ophthalmopathy and 57 with stable Graves' hyperthyroidism. Whether ophthalmopathy could be predicted prospectively was tested in an independent validation cohort made up of about 18 hyperthyroidism patients plus 17 patients who later progressed to ophthalmopathy. The 100 discovery patients were randomly split 7:3 into training and test sets. The study also compared thyroid tissue and blood T-cell repertoires from roughly six Graves' hyperthyroidism patients. Following sampling, methimazole starting at 30 mg daily was given to hyperthyroidism patients, and high-dose intravenous methylprednisolone was given to ophthalmopathy patients. Libraries were constructed in a second round of multiplex PCR, after which size selection and purification were carried out. The libraries were sequenced on an Illumina HiSeq2000 using paired-end 100 bp reads. SOAPnuke was used to process the raw data, removing reads that contained adapters or uncalled bases, had a mean Phred below 15, or lacked an exact match to the constant primer or identifier. High-quality paired reads were merged with COPE v1.2.5, and unique nucleotide sequences were defined as clonotypes. MiTCR v1.1 was used to align the clonotypes against IMGT TRBV, TRBD and TRBJ reference segments. The analysis included only V-J combinations with a frequency above 0.0001, which together covered around 99% of the repertoires. A TCS score was defined as the ratio between F50 (clonal expansion) and ExV (chaos), using BLOSUM62-based TCRdist between CDR3 peptides within each V-J. Welch's t-statistics and random forest reduced fewer than 600 V-J features to around 14, which were used in a naive Bayes classifier (R e1071). No statistical method was used to set the sample size in advance, and investigators knew the group allocation. The paper describes TCR Vbeta CDR3 sequencing of 120 to 150 peripheral blood samples, made up of under 50 ophthalmopathy patients, around 78 hyperthyroidism patients and roughly 17 progressor patients.

The starting material was peripheral blood mononuclear cells (PBMCs), obtained at new diagnosis, from a patient treated with antithyroid drugs. The chain is made from TRBV19 and TRBJ1-1; the D segment cannot be called with confidence. The TCR sequence derives from a young woman with Graves disease. Donor details come from another sample of the same person, matched by shared clones. The CDR3 region has the sequence CASSMARLATEAFF. The nucleotide sequence reads TGTGCCAGTAGTATGGCTCGTTTGGCCACTGAAGCTTTCTTT.